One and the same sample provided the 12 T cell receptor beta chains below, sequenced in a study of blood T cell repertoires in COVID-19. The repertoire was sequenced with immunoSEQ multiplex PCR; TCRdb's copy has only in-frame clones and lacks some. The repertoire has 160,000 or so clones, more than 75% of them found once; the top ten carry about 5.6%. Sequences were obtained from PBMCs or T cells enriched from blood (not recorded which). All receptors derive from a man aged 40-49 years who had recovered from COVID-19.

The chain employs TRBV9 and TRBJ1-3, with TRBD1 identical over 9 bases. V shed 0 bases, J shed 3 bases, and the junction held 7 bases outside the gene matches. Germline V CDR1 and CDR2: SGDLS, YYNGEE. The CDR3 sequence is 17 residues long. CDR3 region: CASSVAPQGAGGNTIYF. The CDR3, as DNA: TGTGCCAGCAGCGTAGCCCCACAGGGGGCAGGTGGAAACACCATATATTTT.

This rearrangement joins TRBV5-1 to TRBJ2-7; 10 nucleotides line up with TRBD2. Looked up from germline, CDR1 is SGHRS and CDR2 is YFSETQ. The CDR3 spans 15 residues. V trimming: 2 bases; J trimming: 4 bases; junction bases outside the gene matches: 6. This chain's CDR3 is CASSLSGGAGYEQYV. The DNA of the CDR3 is TGCGCCAGCAGCTTAAGCGGGGGGGCAGGGTACGAGCAGTACGTC.

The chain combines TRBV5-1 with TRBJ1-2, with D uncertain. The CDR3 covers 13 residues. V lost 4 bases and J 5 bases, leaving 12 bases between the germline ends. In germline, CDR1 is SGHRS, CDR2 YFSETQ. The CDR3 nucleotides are TGCGCCAGCAGCCAGTCGGGCGGGTATGGCTACACCTTC. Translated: CASSQSGGYGYTF.

The CDR3 loop reads CASGATGTSNQPQHF. In DNA form, the CDR3 reads TGTGCCAGCGGCGCGACAGGGACTTCCAATCAGCCCCAGCATTTT. The rearrangement uses TRBV6-6 and TRBJ1-5, with 7 bases aligning to TRBD1. Germline values: CDR1 MNHNY, CDR2 SVGAGI (reference sequence). This CDR3 contains 15 residues. Trimming removed 8 bases from V and 3 bases from J; junction bases left unmatched: 10.

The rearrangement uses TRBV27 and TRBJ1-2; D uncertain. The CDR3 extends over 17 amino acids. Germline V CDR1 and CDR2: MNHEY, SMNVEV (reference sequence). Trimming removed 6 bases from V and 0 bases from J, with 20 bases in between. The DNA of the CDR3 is TGTGCCAGCAGGACCGGATTTGGCGGAAACCCTAACTATGGCTACACCTTC. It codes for CASRTGFGGNPNYGYTF.

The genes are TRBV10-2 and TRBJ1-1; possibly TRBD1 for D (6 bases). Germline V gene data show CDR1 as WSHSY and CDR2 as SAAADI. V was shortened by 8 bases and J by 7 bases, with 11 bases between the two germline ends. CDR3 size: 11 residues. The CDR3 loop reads CASVRGGEAFF. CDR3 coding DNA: TGCGCCAGCGTAAGGGGGGGTGAAGCTTTCTTT.

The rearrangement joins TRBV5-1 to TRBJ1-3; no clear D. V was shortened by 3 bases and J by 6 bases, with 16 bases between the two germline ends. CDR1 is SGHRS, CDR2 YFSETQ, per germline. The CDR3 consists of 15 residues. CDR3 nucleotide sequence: TGCGCCAGCAGCTGGCCCCAAGAGCGACCAAACACCATATATTTT. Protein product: CASSWPQERPNTIYF.

Here the CDR3 DNA reads TGTGCCAGCAAAAGAACTAGCGGGGTTAATGAGCAGTTCTTC. Residues: CASKRTSGVNEQFF. V gene TRBV2 combines with J gene TRBJ2-1, with 10 nucleotides matching TRBD2. The germline CDR1 and CDR2 sequences are SNHLY and FYNNEI. The CDR3 spans 14 residues. V dropped 7 bases and J dropped 7; count of bases not matched to a gene: 7.

CDR3 loop: CASSKPRQGEAYGYTF. The DNA of the CDR3 is TGTGCCAGCAGCAAACCACGACAGGGTGAGGCCTATGGCTACACCTTC. The chain employs TRBV21-1 and TRBJ1-2; TRBD1, the table's D call, was not compared with the DNA. TRBV21-1 is a listed pseudogene. The CDR3 covers 16 residues.

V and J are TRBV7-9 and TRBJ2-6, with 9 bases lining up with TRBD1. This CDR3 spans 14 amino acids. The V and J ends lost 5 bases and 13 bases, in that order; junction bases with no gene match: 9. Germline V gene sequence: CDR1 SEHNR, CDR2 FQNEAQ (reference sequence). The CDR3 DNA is TGTGCCAGCAGCCCCCGAGACAGGGGGTGGGTCCTGACTTTC. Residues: CASSPRDRGWVLTF.

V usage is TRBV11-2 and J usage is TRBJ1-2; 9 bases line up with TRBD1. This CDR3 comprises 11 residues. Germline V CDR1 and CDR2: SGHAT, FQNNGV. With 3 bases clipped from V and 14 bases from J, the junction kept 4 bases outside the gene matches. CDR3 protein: CASSFGQGLTF. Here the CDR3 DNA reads TGTGCCAGCAGCTTCGGACAGGGGCTTACCTTC.

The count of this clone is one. CDR3 in DNA: TGTGCCAGTAGAGAAGGACAGGGGGGTTCGCAGCCCCAGCATTTT. This gives the protein CASREGQGGSQPQHF. V usage is TRBV19 and J usage is TRBJ1-5; 10 positions match TRBD1. Trimming took 6 bases from V and 7 from J; bases not matched to a gene: 9. The CDR3 is 15 residues long. Germline lookup yields CDR1 LNHDA and CDR2 SQIVND (reference sequence).